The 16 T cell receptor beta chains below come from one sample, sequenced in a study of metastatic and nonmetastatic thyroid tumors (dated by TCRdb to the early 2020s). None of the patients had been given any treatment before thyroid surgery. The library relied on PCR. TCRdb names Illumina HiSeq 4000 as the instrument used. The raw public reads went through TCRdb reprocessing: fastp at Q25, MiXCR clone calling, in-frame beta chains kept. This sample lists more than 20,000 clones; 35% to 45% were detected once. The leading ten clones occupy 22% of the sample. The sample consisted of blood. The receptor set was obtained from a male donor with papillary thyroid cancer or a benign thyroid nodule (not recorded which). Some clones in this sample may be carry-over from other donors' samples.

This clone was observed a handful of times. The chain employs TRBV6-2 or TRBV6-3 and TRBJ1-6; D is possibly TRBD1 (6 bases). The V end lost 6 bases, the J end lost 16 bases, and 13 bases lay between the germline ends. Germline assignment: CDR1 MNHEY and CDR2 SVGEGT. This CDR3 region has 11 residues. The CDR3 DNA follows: TGTGCCAGCAGACTGGGGGGCACTCTCCACTTT. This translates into CASRLGGTLHF.

The CDR3 DNA follows: TGTGCCTGGAGTGCTCGGGACAGGGACTTCGGGGAGCAGTTCTTC. It is translated as CAWSARDRDFGEQFF. The V gene is TRBV30, the J gene TRBJ2-1; 9 positions agree with TRBD1. V gave up 1 base and J gave up 10 bases; unmatched junction bases: 11. The CDR3 is made up of 15 amino acids. CDR1 and CDR2 (germline): GTSNPN, SVGIG (reference sequence).

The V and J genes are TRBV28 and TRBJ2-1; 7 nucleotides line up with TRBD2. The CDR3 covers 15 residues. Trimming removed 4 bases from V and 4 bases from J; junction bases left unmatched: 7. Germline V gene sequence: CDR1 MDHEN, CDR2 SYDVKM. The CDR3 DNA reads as TGTGCCAGCAGTTGGGAGGGACTGGCTTACAATGAGCAGTTCTTC. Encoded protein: CASSWEGLAYNEQFF.

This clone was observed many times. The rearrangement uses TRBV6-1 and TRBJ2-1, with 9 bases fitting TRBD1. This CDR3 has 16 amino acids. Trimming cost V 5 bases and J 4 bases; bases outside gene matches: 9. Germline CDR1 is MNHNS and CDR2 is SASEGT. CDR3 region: CASSILGQGPYNEQFF. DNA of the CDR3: TGTGCCAGCAGTATTCTAGGACAGGGGCCTTACAATGAGCAGTTCTTC.

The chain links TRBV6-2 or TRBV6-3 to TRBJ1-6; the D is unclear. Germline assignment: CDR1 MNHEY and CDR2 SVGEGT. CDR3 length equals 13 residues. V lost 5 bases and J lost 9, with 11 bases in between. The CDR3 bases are TGTGCCAGCAGTACGTACTGGGGTTCACCCCTCCACTTT. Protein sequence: CASSTYWGSPLHF.

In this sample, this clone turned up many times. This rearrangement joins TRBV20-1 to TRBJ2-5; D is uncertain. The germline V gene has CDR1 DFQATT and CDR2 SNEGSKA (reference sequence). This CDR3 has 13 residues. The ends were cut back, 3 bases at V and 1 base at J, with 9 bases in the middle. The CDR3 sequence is CSARWPIQETQYF. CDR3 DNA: TGCAGTGCTAGGTGGCCAATCCAAGAGACCCAGTACTTC.

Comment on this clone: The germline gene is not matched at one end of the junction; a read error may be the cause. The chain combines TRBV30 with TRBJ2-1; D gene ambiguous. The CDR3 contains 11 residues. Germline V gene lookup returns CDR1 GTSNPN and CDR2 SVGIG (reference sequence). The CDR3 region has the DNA TGCGCCTGGAAAGGGCCCAATGAGCAGTTCTTC. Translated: CAWKGPNEQFF.

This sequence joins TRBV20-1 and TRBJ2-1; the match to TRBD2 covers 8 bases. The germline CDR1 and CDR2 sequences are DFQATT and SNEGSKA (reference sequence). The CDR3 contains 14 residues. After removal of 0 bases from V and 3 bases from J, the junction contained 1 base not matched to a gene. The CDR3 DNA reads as TGCAGTGCTAGAGATCTAGCGGGCTACAATGAGCAGTTCTTC. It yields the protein CSARDLAGYNEQFF.

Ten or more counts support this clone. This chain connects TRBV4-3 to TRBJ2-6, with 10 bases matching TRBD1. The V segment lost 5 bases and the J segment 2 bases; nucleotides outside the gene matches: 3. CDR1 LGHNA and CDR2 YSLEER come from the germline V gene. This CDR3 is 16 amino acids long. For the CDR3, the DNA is TGCGCCAGCAGCGCGACAGGGGGCACTGGGGCCAACGTCCTGACTTTC. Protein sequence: CASSATGGTGANVLTF.

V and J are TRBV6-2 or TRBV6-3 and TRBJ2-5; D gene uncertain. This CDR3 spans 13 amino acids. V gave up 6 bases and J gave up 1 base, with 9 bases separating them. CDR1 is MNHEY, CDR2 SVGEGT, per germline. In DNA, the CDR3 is TGTGCCAGCAGCGACTCCTTCCAAGAGACCCAGTACTTC. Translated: CASSDSFQETQYF.

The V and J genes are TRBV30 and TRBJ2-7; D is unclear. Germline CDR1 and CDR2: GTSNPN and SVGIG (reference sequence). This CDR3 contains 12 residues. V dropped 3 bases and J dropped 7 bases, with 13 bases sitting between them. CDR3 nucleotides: TGTGCCTGGAGAGGGTCTCCGCGTGAGCAGTACTTC. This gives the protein CAWRGSPREQYF.

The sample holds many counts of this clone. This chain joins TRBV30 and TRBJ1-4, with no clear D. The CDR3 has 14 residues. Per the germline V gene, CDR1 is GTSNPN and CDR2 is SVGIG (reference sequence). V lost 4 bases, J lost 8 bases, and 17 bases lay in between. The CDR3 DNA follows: TGTGCCTGGACCCTCGGAGGGAGTTTGGAAAAACTGTTTTTT. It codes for CAWTLGGSLEKLFF.

The CDR3 region has the DNA TGTGCCAGCAGCCCCCTCCGGCAGGGAGGCGAAAACACCATATATTTT. Protein sequence: CASSPLRQGGENTIYF. The chain employs TRBV6-2 or TRBV6-3 and TRBJ1-3; D possibly corresponds to TRBD1 (5 bases). The V gene's germline CDR1 is MNHEY and CDR2 SVGEGT. The CDR3 runs 16 residues. Between the trimmed V and J ends, which lost 6 bases and 6 bases, there was a span of 21 bases.

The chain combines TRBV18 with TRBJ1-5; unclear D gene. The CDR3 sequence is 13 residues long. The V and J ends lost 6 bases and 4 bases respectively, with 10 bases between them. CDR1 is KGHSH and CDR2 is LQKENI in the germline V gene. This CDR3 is CASSPHQNQPQHF. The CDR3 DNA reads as TGTGCCAGCTCGCCCCACCAAAATCAGCCCCAGCATTTT.

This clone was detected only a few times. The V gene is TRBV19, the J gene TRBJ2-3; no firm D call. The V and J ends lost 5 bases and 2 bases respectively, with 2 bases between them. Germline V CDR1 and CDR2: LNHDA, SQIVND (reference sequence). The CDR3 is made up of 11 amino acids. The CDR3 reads CASSLTDTQYF. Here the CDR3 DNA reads TGTGCCAGTAGTCTCACAGATACGCAGTATTTT.

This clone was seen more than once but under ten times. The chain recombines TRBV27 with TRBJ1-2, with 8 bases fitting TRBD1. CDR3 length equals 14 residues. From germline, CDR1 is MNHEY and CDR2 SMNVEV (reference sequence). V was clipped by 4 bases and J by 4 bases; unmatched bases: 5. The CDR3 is CASSSTGVVYGYTF. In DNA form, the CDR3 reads TGTGCCAGCAGTTCGACAGGGGTGGTCTATGGCTACACCTTC.